One TCR beta chain is described in this entry. The data stem from a study of blood T cell repertoires in COVID-19. Across the study: From T cells, B-cell-depleted T cells, or PBMCs came the material, which was cDNA or gDNA.

Source study methods: Reference gene primer amplification gave nucleated cell count estimates. Clones were sequenced by immunoSEQ multiplex PCR, and TCRdb holds only the in-frame ones, with some missing. V, J and clone size are taken as reported in that table, and D and trimming were inferred from the DNA itself. The sample consists of some 110,000 clones, 86% of them appearing once. Germline V CDR1 and CDR2: SGHRS, YFSETQ. Trimming cost V 0 bases and J 0 bases, with 11 bases left between them. This CDR3 spans 16 amino acids. This sequence originates from a man aged 35-49 years with acute or convalescent COVID-19. Sequenced: peripheral blood. V is TRBV5-1 and J is TRBJ2-3, with TRBD2 as a possible D gene (5 bases). CDR3 DNA sequence: TGCGCCAGCAGCTTGGTTAGGGAGTCTAGCACAGATACGCAGTATTTT. Its protein product is CASSLVRESSTDTQYF. The variable domain in full, completed from reference TRBV5-1 and TRBJ2-3, reads KAGVTQTPRYLIKTRGQQVTLSCSPISGHRSVSWYQQTPGQGLQFLFEYFSETQRNKGNFPGRFSGRQFSNSRSEMNVSTLELGDSALYLCASSLVRESSTDTQYFGPGTRLTVL.